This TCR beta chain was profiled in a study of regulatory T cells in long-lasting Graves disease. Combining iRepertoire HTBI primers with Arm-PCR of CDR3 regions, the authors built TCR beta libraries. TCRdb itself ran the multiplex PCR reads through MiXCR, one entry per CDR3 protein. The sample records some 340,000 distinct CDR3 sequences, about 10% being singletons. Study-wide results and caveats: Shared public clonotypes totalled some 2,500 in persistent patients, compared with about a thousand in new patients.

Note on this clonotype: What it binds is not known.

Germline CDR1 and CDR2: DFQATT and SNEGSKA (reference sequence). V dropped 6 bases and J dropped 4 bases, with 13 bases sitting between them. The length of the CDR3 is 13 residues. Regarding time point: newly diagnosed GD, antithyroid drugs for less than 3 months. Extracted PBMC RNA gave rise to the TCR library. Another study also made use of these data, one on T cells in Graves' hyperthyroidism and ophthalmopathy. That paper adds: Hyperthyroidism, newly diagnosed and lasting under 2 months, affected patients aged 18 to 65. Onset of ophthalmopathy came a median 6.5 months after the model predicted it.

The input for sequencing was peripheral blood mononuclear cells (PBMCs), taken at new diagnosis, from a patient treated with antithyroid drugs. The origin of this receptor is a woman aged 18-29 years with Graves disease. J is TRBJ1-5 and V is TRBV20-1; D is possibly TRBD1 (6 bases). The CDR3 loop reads CSAKTGLNQPQHF. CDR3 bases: TGCAGTGCAAAAACAGGGTTAAATCAGCCCCAGCATTTT.